The 25 T cell receptor beta chains listed next were all sequenced from one sample in a study of blood T cell repertoires in COVID-19. The assay was immunoSEQ multiplex PCR, and TCRdb's table has in-frame clones only and misses some. The sample consists of some 250,000 clones, roughly nine tenths of them appearing once. Sample: PBMCs or T cells enriched from blood (not recorded which). These receptor sequences come from a human donor in a cohort exposed to, infected with or recovered from COVID-19 (not recorded which). The donor label of this sample is uncertain.

The chain links TRBV5-5 to TRBJ1-1, with no clear D. The CDR3 covers 14 residues. Germline lookup yields CDR1 SGHKS and CDR2 YYEKEE (reference sequence). V was trimmed by 1 base and J by 4 bases, leaving 11 bases between them. The DNA of the CDR3 is TGTGCCAGCAGCTTGCCCGGTAAACGCACTGAAGCTTTCTTT. It is translated as CASSLPGKRTEAFF.

The gene calls are TRBV23-1 and TRBJ1-1; D not certain. TRBV23-1 is marked as an open reading frame, function uncertain. CDR3 length: 11 amino acids. V lost 5 bases to trimming and J lost 6 bases, with 7 bases between them. CDR3 loop: CASSAGAEAFF. CDR3 bases: TGCGCCAGCAGTGCAGGCGCTGAAGCTTTCTTT.

A single count supports this clone. This chain joins TRBV19 and TRBJ1-6; 7 bases map to TRBD1. Trimming took 5 bases from V and 14 from J; bases not matched to a gene: 9. This CDR3 comprises 13 residues. CDR1 and CDR2 (germline): LNHDA, SQIVND (reference sequence). The CDR3 loop reads CASSATGKGSLHF. Here the CDR3 DNA reads TGTGCCAGTAGTGCGACAGGGAAAGGCTCCCTCCACTTT. The full variable domain, rest sourced from reference TRBV19 and TRBJ1-6, is DGGITQSPKYLFRKEGQNVTLSCEQNLNHDAMYWYRQDPGQGLRLIYYSQIVNDFQKGDIAEGYSVSREKKESFPLTVTSAQKNPTAFYLCASSATGKGSLHFGNGTRLTVT.

This clone was picked up a small number of times. V usage is TRBV12-3 or TRBV12-4 and J usage is TRBJ2-7, with TRBD1 identical over 10 bases. The ends lost 0 bases at V and 11 bases at J; junction bases unmatched: 4. The CDR3 length is 13 residues. The CDR3 sequence is CASSLARGQGKYF. CDR3 bases: TGTGCCAGCAGTTTAGCGAGGGGACAGGGGAAGTACTTC.

V and J are TRBV5-6 and TRBJ1-6; maybe TRBD1 (6 bases). The CDR3 runs 15 residues. Trimming pared 2 bases from V and 5 bases from J, leaving 11 bases between. Per the germline V gene, CDR1 is SGHDT and CDR2 is YYEEEE. This chain's CDR3 is CASSFLQGDNSPLHF. Here the CDR3 DNA reads TGTGCCAGCAGCTTCTTACAGGGAGATAATTCACCCCTCCACTTT.

The chain has TRBV5-4 and TRBJ1-6; the match to TRBD1 covers 9 bases. The CDR3 runs 17 residues. Germline V gene sequence: CDR1 SGHNT, CDR2 YYREEE (reference sequence). Losses at the gene ends were 0 bases for V and 9 bases for J; bases not matched to a gene: 10. The CDR3 loop is CASSLVGTGRRTSPLHF. CDR3 in DNA: TGTGCCAGCAGCTTGGTGGGGACAGGGCGTCGAACTTCACCCCTCCACTTT.

The rearrangement uses TRBV6-5 and TRBJ2-2, with a possible D match to TRBD2 (6 bases). Trimming took 6 bases from V and 1 from J, leaving 9 bases between them. The CDR3 has 14 residues. CDR1 and CDR2 (germline): MNHEY, SVGAGI. As DNA, the CDR3 is TGTGCCAGCAGATCCGGGGGGAACACCGGGGAGCTGTTTTTT. This codes for CASRSGGNTGELFF.

V gene TRBV4-3 combines with J gene TRBJ1-6; 9 bases map to TRBD1. The CDR3 covers 18 residues. Germline values: CDR1 LGHNA, CDR2 YSLEER. V shed 1 base, J shed 8 bases, and the junction held 12 bases outside the gene matches. The CDR3 DNA follows: TGCGCCAGCAGCCAAGTAGGAACGGGACAGGGAAGGTATTCACCCCTCCACTTT. Translated, it gives CASSQVGTGQGRYSPLHF.

The chain has TRBV9 and TRBJ2-1; 13 bases line up with TRBD2. V shed 0 bases and J 1 base; nucleotides not matched to a gene: 4. The CDR3 extends over 18 amino acids. CDR1 is SGDLS and CDR2 is YYNGEE in the germline V gene. CDR3 nucleotide sequence: TGTGCCAGCAGCGTAGGGACTAGCGGGGGCCAATCCTACAATGAGCAGTTCTTC. Encoded protein: CASSVGTSGGQSYNEQFF.

This chain connects TRBV5-4 to TRBJ2-7; the match to TRBD1 covers 12 bases. The V and J ends lost 0 bases and 5 bases, in that order; junction bases with no gene match: 3. The CDR3 consists of 15 residues. The germline CDR1 and CDR2 sequences are SGHNT and YYREEE (reference sequence). The CDR3 region has the DNA TGTGCCAGCAGCTTGGAGGGGGACAGGGGGCACGAGCAGTACTTC. Translating it yields CASSLEGDRGHEQYF.

The V gene is TRBV5-1, the J gene TRBJ1-3, with TRBD1 matching over 9 bases. Germline V lookup: CDR1 SGHRS, CDR2 YFSETQ. This CDR3 has 14 amino acids. Trimming removed 4 bases from V and 4 bases from J; junction bases left unmatched: 3. In DNA form, the CDR3 reads TGCGCCAGCAGCGCGGGACAGGGAGGAAACACCATATATTTT. It translates to CASSAGQGGNTIYF. The full variable domain, completed using reference TRBV5-1 and TRBJ1-3, is KAGVTQTPRYLIKTRGQQVTLSCSPISGHRSVSWYQQTPGQGLQFLFEYFSETQRNKGNFPGRFSGRQFSNSRSEMNVSTLELGDSALYLCASSAGQGGNTIYFGEGSWLTVV.

This clone has just one count. The chain employs TRBV9 and TRBJ2-7; 7 bases match TRBD1. Germline V CDR1 and CDR2: SGDLS, YYNGEE. CDR3 length: 14 amino acids. V gave up 0 bases and J gave up 6 bases; unmatched junction bases: 6. The CDR3 loop reads CASSVDQGVREQYF. CDR3 nucleotide sequence: TGTGCCAGCAGCGTAGATCAGGGGGTCCGCGAGCAGTACTTC.

The CDR3, as DNA: TGCAGCGTTGAGGGGGCAGGGCCAAATGAGCAGTTCTTC. Translated, it gives CSVEGAGPNEQFF. This chain links TRBV29-1 with TRBJ2-1; weak D call: TRBD1 (6 bases). Germline V gene lookup returns CDR1 SQVTM and CDR2 ANQGSEA. The CDR3 contains 13 residues. The V gene lost 3 bases and the J gene lost 7 bases, with 13 bases spanning the gap.

This rearrangement joins TRBV19 to TRBJ2-7; a weak D match, TRBD1 (8 bases). The germline V and J ends were trimmed by 2 bases and 7 bases, with 15 bases remaining between them. The CDR3 is made up of 14 amino acids. The germline V gene encodes CDR1 LNHDA and CDR2 SQIVND (reference sequence). CDR3 bases: TGTGCCAGTAGTATAATCGACAGGGGAGGGGAGCAGTACTTC. Its protein is CASSIIDRGGEQYF.

CDR3 coding DNA: TGTGCCAGCAGCCCTACTGCGGGACGAACAGATACGCAGTATTTT. The encoded protein is CASSPTAGRTDTQYF. The chain combines TRBV7-8 with TRBJ2-3; D may be TRBD2 (6 bases). The CDR3 extends over 15 amino acids. V gave up 5 bases and J gave up 3 bases, with 15 bases separating them. Germline CDR1 and CDR2: SGHVS and FQNEAQ.

The chain carries TRBV7-9 and TRBJ1-5, with 8 bases matching TRBD1. Losses at the gene ends were 2 bases for V and 4 bases for J; bases not matched to a gene: 7. The length of the CDR3 is 16 residues. CDR1 is SEHNR, CDR2 FQNEAQ, per germline (reference sequence). The CDR3: CASSLSGHRGNQPQHF. The CDR3 coding sequence is TGTGCCAGCAGCTTATCTGGACACAGGGGGAATCAGCCCCAGCATTTT.

V and J are TRBV6-5 and TRBJ2-4; D is perhaps TRBD1 (7 bases). Germline values: CDR1 MNHEY, CDR2 SVGAGI. Trimming stripped 4 bases from V and 5 bases from J, with 15 bases between. The CDR3 sequence is 15 residues long. Written as DNA, the CDR3 is TGTGCCAGCAGTTCCCCGGAGGGGGCACAAAACATTCAGTACTTC. Translated, it gives CASSSPEGAQNIQYF.

The chain joins TRBV4-2 to TRBJ1-2; D possibly corresponds to TRBD1 (6 bases). Per germline, CDR1 LGHNA and CDR2 YNFKEQ. V shed 4 bases and J shed 5 bases, with 14 bases lying between them. The CDR3 has 14 amino acids. As DNA, the CDR3 is TGTGCCAGCAGCCCTTCCCGGGACATGTATGGCTACACCTTC. Residues: CASSPSRDMYGYTF.

The CDR3 loop reads CASSISSGGYTDTQYF. DNA for the CDR3: TGTGCCAGCAGTATTTCTAGCGGGGGGTACACAGATACGCAGTATTTT. The chain joins TRBV27 to TRBJ2-3; the match to TRBD2 covers 11 bases. J gave up 2 bases and V 5 bases, and 6 bases lay outside the gene matches. Germline CDR1 MNHEY, CDR2 SMNVEV (reference sequence). CDR3 length: 16 amino acids.

The J gene is TRBJ1-2, the V gene TRBV19, with 7 bases aligning to TRBD1. Germline V gene sequence: CDR1 LNHDA, CDR2 SQIVND (reference sequence). V trimming: 6 bases; J trimming: 2 bases; junction bases outside the gene matches: 0. CDR3 length equals 12 residues. CDR3 residues: CASRDRNYGYTF. In nucleotides, the CDR3 is TGTGCCAGTAGGGACAGGAACTATGGCTACACCTTC. Filled out from reference TRBV19 and TRBJ1-2, the complete variable domain reads DGGITQSPKYLFRKEGQNVTLSCEQNLNHDAMYWYRQDPGQGLRLIYYSQIVNDFQKGDIAEGYSVSREKKESFPLTVTSAQKNPTAFYLCASRDRNYGYTFGSGTRLTVV.

The rearrangement links TRBV5-5 to TRBJ1-2; D is uncertain. The CDR3 loop spans 14 amino acids. The V end lost 3 bases, the J end lost 8 bases, and 17 bases lay between the germline ends. Germline V gives CDR1 SGHKS, CDR2 YYEKEE (reference sequence). The CDR3 loop is CASSSGKKIGGYTF. In nucleotides, the CDR3 is TGTGCCAGCAGCTCCGGTAAGAAGATCGGGGGCTACACCTTC. The complete variable domain, with remaining parts taken from reference TRBV5-5 and TRBJ1-2, reads DAGVTQSPTHLIKTRGQQVTLRCSPISGHKSVSWYQQVLGQGPQFIFQYYEKEERGRGNFPDRFSARQFPNYSSELNVNALLLGDSALYLCASSSGKKIGGYTFGSGTRLTVV.

The chain has TRBV10-3 and TRBJ1-2; D gene unclear. CDR1 and CDR2 from the germline V gene are ENHRY and SYGVKD. V lost 2 bases and J lost 0, with 7 bases in between. CDR3 length: 14 amino acids. CDR3 DNA: TGTGCCATCAGTGAGATAGGAGCTAACTATGGCTACACCTTC. Translating gives CAISEIGANYGYTF.

About this clone: The junction does not match germline at one end; this may be a read error. The rearrangement links TRBV4-1 to TRBJ2-1, with unresolved D. The CDR3 runs to 12 residues. Per germline, CDR1 MGHRA and CDR2 YSYEKL. In DNA form, the CDR3 reads TGCGCCAGCAGCCAAGTGCTAGACCGAAAGGTCTTC. Its protein product is CASSQVLDRKVF.

The genes are TRBV4-1 and TRBJ1-2; D possibly corresponds to TRBD1 (5 bases). CDR1 MGHRA and CDR2 YSYEKL come from the germline V gene. V was shortened by 3 bases and J by 6 bases, with 14 bases between the two germline ends. The CDR3 sequence is 14 residues long. The CDR3 DNA reads TGCGCCAGCAGCCAGTTTGGGGGGGTTGATGGCTACACCTTC. Translating it yields CASSQFGGVDGYTF.

The V gene is TRBV2, the J gene TRBJ1-1; 8 bases agree with TRBD1. V lost 6 bases to trimming and J lost 8 bases; unmatched junction nucleotides: 5. Looked up from germline, CDR1 is SNHLY and CDR2 is FYNNEI. This CDR3 comprises 12 residues. The CDR3 sequence is CASRDRDIEAFF. In nucleotides, the CDR3 is TGTGCCAGCAGGGACAGGGATATAGAAGCTTTCTTT.